These 32 T cell receptor beta chains share one sample of origin, sequenced in a study of cytomegalovirus exposure and HLA in healthy donors. Amplification used 60 Vbeta primers and 13 Jbeta primers. Data came from immunoSEQ multiplex PCR; TCRdb stores just in-frame clones and leaves some out. The repertoire has 150,000 or so clones, more than 65% of them found once; the top ten carry about 6%. Input material: PBMCs. Receptors originate from a man aged 50 to 60 in good health and CMV-seropositive.

V and J are TRBV25-1 and TRBJ2-7; maybe TRBD1 (6 bases). The ends were cut back, 2 bases at V and 12 bases at J, with 11 bases in the middle. The CDR3 is made up of 11 amino acids. Germline loops: CDR1 MGHDK, CDR2 SYGVNS. The chain's CDR3 is CASSENRVAYV. The CDR3 coding sequence is TGTGCCAGCAGTGAAAACAGGGTGGCGTACGTC.

The genes are TRBV10-3 and TRBJ2-5; the match to TRBD1 covers 8 bases. Germline CDR1 ENHRY, CDR2 SYGVKD. The CDR3 contains 15 residues. The J segment lost 5 bases and the V segment lost 5 bases, leaving 10 bases of the junction unmatched. CDR3 bases: TGTGCCATCAGTACCGACAGGGGAGAGTCGGAGACCCAGTACTTC. Translating it yields CAISTDRGESETQYF.

The chain employs TRBV11-2 and TRBJ1-2; D is uncertain. Trimming removed 0 bases at V and 10 bases at J, with 18 bases between. CDR1 is SGHAT, CDR2 FQNNGV, per germline. CDR3 length equals 15 residues. The CDR3 here is CASSLDSRPSSPYTF. The CDR3 coding sequence is TGTGCCAGCAGCTTAGATAGTCGCCCGTCTTCGCCCTACACCTTC.

The genes are TRBV5-8 and TRBJ2-1; maybe TRBD2 (6 bases). V was trimmed by 4 bases and J by 9 bases, leaving 20 bases between them. CDR1 is SGHTS and CDR2 is YDEGEE in the germline V gene. CDR3 length: 15 residues. CDR3 in amino acids: CASSRGLDWTGEQFF. CDR3 bases: TGTGCCAGCAGCCGGGGACTTGATTGGACCGGTGAGCAGTTCTTC.

A single count supports this clone. The V and J genes are TRBV13 and TRBJ1-1; no reliable D call. The V gene's germline CDR1 is PRHDT and CDR2 FYEKMQ (reference sequence). V was cut by 3 bases and J by 3 bases, with 8 bases left in between. This CDR3 contains 13 residues. The CDR3 nucleotides are TGTGCCAGCAGCTTGAGGTTTCACACTGAAGCTTTCTTT. Amino acids: CASSLRFHTEAFF.

The chain has TRBV30 and TRBJ1-3, with unresolved D. Deletions cut 1 base from V and 2 bases from J, with 9 bases between. The CDR3 runs to 14 residues. The germline V gene encodes CDR1 GTSNPN and CDR2 SVGIG (reference sequence). The CDR3 DNA reads as TGTGCCTGGAGTGGGTCGGGAGCTGGAAACACCATATATTTT. Translation gives CAWSGSGAGNTIYF.

The gene calls are TRBV29-1 and TRBJ1-2, with unresolved D. Germline-derived CDR1 and CDR2 are SQVTM and ANQGSEA. The V gene lost 7 bases and the J gene lost 1 base, with 7 bases spanning the gap. The CDR3 length is 11 residues. The CDR3 here is CSARDNYGYTF. Here the CDR3 DNA reads TGCAGCGCGAGGGATAACTATGGCTACACCTTC.

The chain links TRBV11-3 to TRBJ2-5, with TRBD2 matching over 9 bases. Germline V gene data show CDR1 as SGHNT and CDR2 as YENEEA. The CDR3 totals 17 residues. V shed 3 bases and J 5 bases; nucleotides not matched to a gene: 13. The CDR3 here is CASSFTSGSRHTETQYF. DNA of the CDR3: TGTGCCAGCAGCTTTACTAGCGGGTCCCGGCATACGGAGACCCAGTACTTC.

This clone was counted a single time. The chain employs TRBV5-4 and TRBJ1-6; D might be TRBD1 (6 bases). V shed 5 bases and J shed 7 bases, with 13 bases lying between them. The CDR3 has 14 amino acids. Germline CDR1 is SGHNT and CDR2 is YYREEE (reference sequence). CDR3 DNA sequence: TGTGCCAGCAGTTTTCGGGACACCAATTCACCCCTCCACTTT. It codes for CASSFRDTNSPLHF.

The chain carries TRBV29-1 and TRBJ1-3; D not resolved. V was trimmed by 7 bases and J by 1 base, leaving 23 bases between them. The V gene's germline CDR1 is SQVTM and CDR2 ANQGSEA. This CDR3 has 17 amino acids. CDR3 DNA: TGCAGCGCCCTTGGCGACCTGCAGCCGGGTTCTGGAAACACCATATATTTT. Its translation is CSALGDLQPGSGNTIYF.

This sequence joins TRBV6-5 and TRBJ1-4; TRBD1 is a possible D gene (6 bases). Trimming cost V 4 bases and J 8 bases, with 17 bases left between them. The CDR3 covers 15 residues. The germline V gene has CDR1 MNHEY and CDR2 SVGAGI. The CDR3 is CASSSGGRSREKLFF. CDR3 DNA sequence: TGTGCCAGCAGTTCCGGGGGGCGGTCGAGAGAAAAACTGTTTTTT.

The chain recombines TRBV6-6 with TRBJ1-6; no reliable D call. V shed 3 bases and J shed 9 bases, with 12 bases lying between them. The CDR3 has 14 amino acids. Germline CDR1 is MNHNY and CDR2 is SVGAGI (reference sequence). The CDR3 sequence: CASSYEQLTSPLHF. Here the CDR3 DNA reads TGTGCCAGCAGTTATGAACAGTTGACTTCACCCCTCCACTTT.

V usage is TRBV11-3 and J usage is TRBJ2-1; 9 bases agree with TRBD2. Germline lookup yields CDR1 SGHNT and CDR2 YENEEA. J gave up 5 bases and V 3 bases, and 5 bases lay outside the gene matches. This CDR3 has 15 amino acids. DNA for the CDR3: TGTGCCAGCAGCTTTAGCGGGAGACCCCACAATGAGCAGTTCTTC. Translation: CASSFSGRPHNEQFF.

The J gene is TRBJ2-5, the V gene TRBV15, with D tentatively TRBD2 (6 bases). This CDR3 contains 14 residues. CDR1 is LNHNV, CDR2 YYDKDF, per germline (reference sequence). The ends were cut back, 1 base at V and 5 bases at J, with 11 bases in the middle. CDR3 protein: CATSRVSGRETQYF. CDR3 nucleotide sequence: TGTGCCACCAGCAGAGTTTCGGGGAGGGAGACCCAGTACTTC.

This clone was detected only once. The J gene is TRBJ1-2, the V gene TRBV6-5, with D unclear. V was trimmed by 8 bases and J by 6 bases, leaving 10 bases between them. The CDR3 length is 11 residues. Germline CDR1 MNHEY, CDR2 SVGAGI. CDR3 sequence: CASGSSHGYTF. CDR3 DNA: TGTGCCAGCGGGTCTAGTCATGGCTACACCTTC.

This chain joins TRBV6-5 and TRBJ2-7; D is unclear. This CDR3 is built from 12 residues. In germline, CDR1 is MNHEY, CDR2 SVGAGI. Trimming pared 5 bases from V and 3 bases from J, leaving 8 bases between. The DNA of the CDR3 is TGTGCCAGCAGTACCGGGTTCTACGAGCAGTACTTC. Translating it yields CASSTGFYEQYF.

V is TRBV6-5 and J is TRBJ2-1, with 7 positions matching TRBD2. The CDR3 is made up of 15 amino acids. Germline lookup yields CDR1 MNHEY and CDR2 SVGAGI. Unmatched junction bases numbered 6, after V lost 5 bases and J lost 2 bases. The CDR3: CASSPLAGAYNEQFF. The CDR3 nucleotides read TGTGCCAGCAGTCCCCTCGCGGGAGCCTACAATGAGCAGTTCTTC.

This chain connects TRBV4-2 to TRBJ1-1; D possibly corresponds to TRBD1 (5 bases). Trimming took off 1 base at V and 4 bases at J, with 13 bases between the two ends. The V gene's germline CDR1 is LGHNA and CDR2 YNFKEQ. CDR3 size: 15 residues. The CDR3 spells CASSQAGREGTEAFF. DNA of the CDR3: TGTGCCAGCAGCCAAGCCGGCAGGGAGGGCACTGAAGCTTTCTTT.

The rearrangement uses TRBV27 and TRBJ2-2; 8 bases line up with TRBD2. Germline lookup yields CDR1 MNHEY and CDR2 SMNVEV (reference sequence). J gave up 7 bases and V 6 bases, and 13 bases lay outside the gene matches. This CDR3 region has 16 residues. The CDR3 loop reads CASSSPLADPNGELFF. CDR3 bases: TGTGCCAGCAGCTCCCCACTAGCGGACCCTAACGGGGAGCTGTTTTTT.

This chain connects TRBV19 to TRBJ1-3; D gene uncertain. The germline gives CDR1 LNHDA, CDR2 SQIVND (reference sequence). V lost 5 bases, J lost 0 bases, and 11 bases lay in between. This CDR3 has 15 amino acids. CDR3 protein: CASSPRSGSGNTIYF. The CDR3 DNA follows: TGTGCCAGTAGTCCCCGTTCCGGCTCTGGAAACACCATATATTTT.

The rearrangement joins TRBV18 to TRBJ2-3, with a weak D call TRBD2 (7 bases). V lost 1 base to trimming and J lost 5 bases, with 13 bases between them. The germline CDR1 and CDR2 sequences are KGHSH and LQKENI. This CDR3 is built from 15 residues. The CDR3 reads CASSPRGGQRDTQYF. The CDR3 bases are TGTGCCAGCTCACCACGGGGGGGCCAACGAGATACGCAGTATTTT.

The V and J genes are TRBV23-1 and TRBJ2-3; D is undetermined. TRBV23-1 is treated as an ORF (open reading frame) with a function not yet certain. Trimming removed 2 bases at V and 0 bases at J, with 15 bases between. The CDR3 contains 17 residues. The CDR3 nucleotides read TGCGCCAGCAGTCAACCCCCATCGACAACTAGCACAGATACGCAGTATTTT. This sequence encodes CASSQPPSTTSTDTQYF.

The chain has TRBV4-1 and TRBJ2-3; the match to TRBD2 covers 8 bases. This CDR3 spans 18 amino acids. The trim removed 2 bases at V and 1 base at J, leaving 11 bases unmatched. Germline V lookup: CDR1 MGHRA, CDR2 YSYEKL. The CDR3 DNA reads TGCGCCAGCAGCCAAAAAAATAGCGGGATGGTTGGCACAGATACGCAGTATTTT. It codes for CASSQKNSGMVGTDTQYF.

V and J are TRBV13 and TRBJ2-1, with 7 bases identical to TRBD2. CDR3 length: 15 residues. CDR1 is PRHDT and CDR2 is FYEKMQ in the germline V gene (reference sequence). After removal of 4 bases from V and 6 bases from J, the junction contained 9 bases not matched to a gene. The CDR3 region is CASSYRDYQSNEQFF. The CDR3 region has the DNA TGTGCCAGCAGCTACCGGGACTACCAGAGCAATGAGCAGTTCTTC.

The genes are TRBV19 and TRBJ1-2; TRBD1 matches at 11 bases. V lost 6 bases to trimming and J lost 10 bases; unmatched junction nucleotides: 10. CDR1 and CDR2 from the germline V gene are LNHDA and SQIVND (reference sequence). The CDR3 has 14 amino acids. CDR3 coding DNA: TGTGCCAGTAGCCTCGGGACAGGGGGACATGTCTACACCTTC. It codes for CASSLGTGGHVYTF.

The chain couples TRBV15 to TRBJ2-1; 11 bases line up with TRBD2. Trimming cost V 4 bases and J 9 bases; bases outside gene matches: 17. The CDR3 has 18 amino acids. Germline lookup yields CDR1 LNHNV and CDR2 YYDKDF (reference sequence). The CDR3 DNA follows: TGTGCCACCAGCAAAGGTAAAGGCCTAGCGGGAGGCCAGGGTGAGCAGTTCTTC. This sequence encodes CATSKGKGLAGGQGEQFF.

A note on this clone: The identical CDR3 is also encoded by other nucleotide sequences in the sample. The chain recombines TRBV6-5 with TRBJ1-3; possible D gene TRBD1, 5 bases. The germline V gene encodes CDR1 MNHEY and CDR2 SVGAGI. The CDR3 sequence is 14 residues long. V gave up 6 bases and J gave up 0 bases, with 9 bases separating them. CDR3 sequence (DNA): TGTGCCAGCAGCCCGGGGGGCTCTGGAAACACCATATATTTT. Protein: CASSPGGSGNTIYF.

This clone has only a few counts. This chain uses TRBV5-1 with TRBJ2-7, with D possibly being TRBD1 (6 bases). The germline CDR1 and CDR2 sequences are SGHRS and YFSETQ. CDR3 size: 14 residues. V shed 2 bases and J shed 0 bases, with 9 bases lying between them. The DNA of the CDR3 is TGCGCCAGCAGCTTCGGGGACAACTCCTACGAGCAGTACTTC. This translates into CASSFGDNSYEQYF.

This chain connects TRBV9 to TRBJ1-4, with TRBD1 identical over 11 bases. V gave up 4 bases and J gave up 7 bases; unmatched junction bases: 15. The CDR3 contains 18 residues. In germline, CDR1 is SGDLS, CDR2 YYNGEE. The CDR3 protein is CASSSSDRGRVVGEKLFF. The CDR3 bases are TGTGCCAGCAGCTCATCGGACAGGGGGCGCGTGGTGGGTGAAAAACTGTTTTTT.

The chain links TRBV5-1 to TRBJ2-1; TRBD1 aligns across 7 bases. Unmatched junction bases numbered 14, after V lost 3 bases and J lost 8 bases. Germline CDR1 and CDR2: SGHRS and YFSETQ. The CDR3 is 16 residues long. The DNA for the CDR3 is TGCGCCAGCAGCTGGGGAGACAGGGCCCCCTTAGATGAGCAGTTCTTC. It translates to CASSWGDRAPLDEQFF.

The CDR3 bases are TGTGCCAGCAGTATAGACAGTTATAGCAATCAGCCCCAGCATTTT. Translation: CASSIDSYSNQPQHF. The gene calls are TRBV6-1 and TRBJ1-5, with a possible D match to TRBD1 (5 bases). The CDR3 loop spans 15 amino acids. Germline V CDR1 and CDR2: MNHNS, SASEGT. Trimming took 5 bases from V and 0 from J, leaving 11 bases between them.

This clone appeared once. The J gene is TRBJ2-7, the V gene TRBV2, with D possibly TRBD1 on 6 matching bases. The CDR3 length is 15 residues. V shed 2 bases and J shed 5 bases, with 16 bases lying between them. Germline CDR1 is SNHLY and CDR2 is FYNNEI. The CDR3 region is CASSELGTSAHEQYF. The CDR3 DNA follows: TGTGCCAGCAGTGAATTGGGGACATCAGCCCACGAGCAGTACTTC.